Described below is a single T cell receptor beta chain sequence and its context. Its cognate antigen is unknown. This entry is derived from a study of cytomegalovirus exposure and HLA in healthy donors. Study-level information: Earlier sequencing of 200 million or so T cells yielded roughly 120 million unique TCR beta sequences.

The CDR3 consists of 16 residues. V lost 1 base to trimming and J lost 0 bases, with 11 bases between them. The germline V gene has CDR1 SGHKS and CDR2 YYEKEE (reference sequence). The PCR employed 60 Vbeta primers together with 13 Jbeta primers. The method was immunoSEQ multiplex PCR; TCRdb's version includes in-frame clones alone and lacks a portion of them. The repertoire table contains tens of thousands of clones. Broader study findings: A later analysis linked a missense DCLRE1C variant to TCR beta V- and J-gene trimming. Within an earlier analysis, most TCR beta V segments proved productive either about 87% or about 30% of the time. CMV serostatus was the sole immune exposure information available.

The chain combines TRBV5-5 with TRBJ1-3; possible D gene TRBD1, 6 bases. Sequences were obtained from PBMCs. The TCR originated in a female donor in good health and CMV-seronegative. The CDR3, as DNA: TGTGCCAGCAGCTTGACAGGGATTCGCTCTGGAAACACCATATATTTT. This codes for CASSLTGIRSGNTIYF.